One and the same sample provided the 7 T cell receptor beta chains below, sequenced in a study of PD-L1 blockade in urothelial cancer. Indicated time point: peripheral blood 6 weeks after treatment start. The table came from immunoSEQ multiplex PCR; TCRdb's copy has only in-frame clones and leaves some out. The table has some 40,000 clones, about 90% seen once. The material was PBMCs, obtained around atezolizumab (anti-PD-L1) treatment. The source of these receptors is a man in his sixties or seventies with urothelial cancer.

The rearrangement links TRBV30 to TRBJ2-7; 9 bases agree with TRBD1. From germline, CDR1 is GTSNPN and CDR2 SVGIG (reference sequence). This CDR3 spans 13 amino acids. With 3 bases clipped from V and 7 bases from J, the junction kept 7 bases outside the gene matches. The CDR3 is CAWRQQGASEQYF. The DNA of the CDR3 is TGTGCCTGGAGACAACAGGGGGCGAGTGAGCAGTACTTC.

This clone was picked up one time. The rearrangement links TRBV2 to TRBJ2-3; tentatively, D is TRBD2 (5 bases). Germline V gene data show CDR1 as SNHLY and CDR2 as FYNNEI. This CDR3 is 15 amino acids long. V was pared by 3 bases and J by 0 bases, with 10 bases between. The CDR3 nucleotides are TGTGCCAGCAGTGATGAGGGATTTAGCACAGATACGCAGTATTTT. The encoded protein is CASSDEGFSTDTQYF.

A single count supports this clone. V gene TRBV5-1 combines with J gene TRBJ2-7; tentative D call: TRBD2 (6 bases). V gave up 2 bases and J gave up 1 base, with 16 bases separating them. Germline-derived CDR1 and CDR2 are SGHRS and YFSETQ. The CDR3 runs 16 residues. The CDR3 region is CASSLVGGTASYEQYF. CDR3 coding DNA: TGCGCCAGCAGCTTAGTCGGAGGGACGGCGTCCTACGAGCAGTACTTC.

This chain links TRBV5-1 with TRBJ2-7; tentative D call: TRBD1 (5 bases). The CDR3 totals 12 residues. The germline V gene encodes CDR1 SGHRS and CDR2 YFSETQ. Trimming pared 6 bases from V and 0 bases from J, leaving 7 bases between. CDR3 protein: CASTGSSYEQYF. The CDR3 DNA reads TGCGCCAGCACAGGGTCCTCCTACGAGCAGTACTTC. Full variable domain (missing parts from reference TRBV5-1 and TRBJ2-7): KAGVTQTPRYLIKTRGQQVTLSCSPISGHRSVSWYQQTPGQGLQFLFEYFSETQRNKGNFPGRFSGRQFSNSRSEMNVSTLELGDSALYLCASTGSSYEQYFGPGTRLTVT.

Regarding this clone: A read error may produce the germline difference seen at one junction end. The gene calls are TRBV29-1 and TRBJ2-1; maybe TRBD2 (5 bases). The germline CDR1 and CDR2 sequences are SQVTM and ANQGSEA. The CDR3 loop spans 14 amino acids. CDR3 bases: TGCAGCGTCGAAGCGGAGGCCACTTACAATGAGCAGTTCTTC. It specifies CSVEAEATYNEQFF.

This clone has a single count. The rearrangement uses TRBV5-1 and TRBJ2-1; 11 nucleotides agree with TRBD2. Germline CDR1 and CDR2: SGHRS and YFSETQ. V shed 4 bases, J shed 10 bases, and the junction held 10 bases outside the gene matches. This CDR3 has 15 amino acids. The CDR3 is CASSQRLAGIREQFF. CDR3 coding DNA: TGCGCCAGCAGCCAACGACTAGCGGGAATTAGGGAGCAGTTCTTC.

This clone was recorded a few times. V gene TRBV6-1 combines with J gene TRBJ1-3; 7 bases align to TRBD1. Germline values: CDR1 MNHNS, CDR2 SASEGT. The CDR3 totals 17 residues. After removal of 4 bases from V and 0 bases from J, the junction contained 9 bases not matched to a gene. The CDR3 here is CASSAGETGTSGNTIYF. The CDR3 DNA sequence: TGTGCCAGCAGTGCTGGCGAGACAGGGACCTCTGGAAACACCATATATTTT.